This T cell receptor (beta chain) stems from a study of response to subunit inactivated influenza vaccine. This clonotype turned up a few times. A single record per CDR3 protein comes from TCRdb applying MiXCR to the RT-PCR reads. Seen here are hundreds of thousands of distinct CDR3 sequences, less than 20% observed once, and the top ten hold about 9.9%. CDR3 length equals 13 residues. With 4 bases removed from V and 3 bases from J, the gap between germline ends came to 7 bases. V and J are TRBV12-3 or TRBV12-4 and TRBJ1-5; D unclear. The specimen comprised PBMCs from blood, sampled roughly 12 days after vaccination. This receptor was obtained from a man aged 45-65 years who received an inactivated influenza vaccine. In DNA, the CDR3 is TGTGCCAGCAGTTCTACAGACAATCAGCCCCAGCATTTT. Protein sequence: CASSSTDNQPQHF.